Reported below is one T cell receptor (beta chain). Its specificity is unknown. Built from TCR beta cDNA, the libraries had unique molecular identifiers in them. TCRdb re-called the PCR reads through MiXCR, storing one row per CDR3 protein. The sample has approximately 690,000 distinct CDR3 sequences, 59% seen once; the top ten hold approximately 11%. This record belongs to a study of post-analysis software for immune sequencing data. Overall study: Disease trajectories encompassed relapsing-remitting, secondary progressive and progressive-relapsing multiple sclerosis. Study outcomes and limitations: When the samples were clustered directly with F measure, those that had been prepared in the same batch showed strong co-clustering. Roughly 5 TRBV segments, TRBV5-6, TRBV5-1 and TRBV20-1 among them, were found more frequent in patients than controls.

The CDR3 has 14 amino acids. V was clipped by 0 bases and J by 4 bases, with 10 bases between them. Germline V CDR1 and CDR2: MNHNS, SASEGT. The sequence was collected from a girl between 2 and 10 years old with multiple sclerosis. Sequencing was done on a sample of blood. V is TRBV6-1 and J is TRBJ2-7; D call uncertain. CDR3 residues: CASSEALMRYEQYF. CDR3 coding DNA: TGTGCCAGCAGTGAAGCGCTTATGAGGTACGAGCAGTACTTC.